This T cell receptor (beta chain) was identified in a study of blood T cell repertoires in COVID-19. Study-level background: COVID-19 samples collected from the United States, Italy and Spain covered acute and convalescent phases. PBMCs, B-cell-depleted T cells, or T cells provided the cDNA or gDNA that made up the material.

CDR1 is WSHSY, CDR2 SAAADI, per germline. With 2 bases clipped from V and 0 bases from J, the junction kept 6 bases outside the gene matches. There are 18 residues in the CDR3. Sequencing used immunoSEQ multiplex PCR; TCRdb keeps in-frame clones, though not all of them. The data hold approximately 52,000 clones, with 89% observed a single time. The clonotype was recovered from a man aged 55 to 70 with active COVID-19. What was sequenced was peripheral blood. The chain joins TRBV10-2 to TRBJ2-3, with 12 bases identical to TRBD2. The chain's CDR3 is CASSESTSGRTSTDTQYF. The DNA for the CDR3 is TGCGCCAGCAGTGAGAGCACTAGCGGGAGGACTAGCACAGATACGCAGTATTTT.